A single sample gave rise to the 8 T cell receptor beta chains below, sequenced in a study of regulatory T cells in long-lasting Graves disease. Time point of the sample: persistent/refractory GD, antithyroid drugs over 5 years with positive TRAb. Preparation of the TCR library used RNA extracted from PBMCs. Arm-PCR of CDR3 regions and iRepertoire HTBI primers were used to build TCR beta libraries. TCRdb ran MiXCR on the multiplex PCR reads and lists one entry per CDR3 protein. The sample has about 400,000 distinct CDR3 sequences, around 20% seen once; the top ten hold less than 25%. Sequences were derived from peripheral blood mononuclear cells (PBMCs), sampled when the disease was refractory, from a patient treated with antithyroid drugs. Receptor source: a female donor with Graves disease.

This clonotype was counted ten times or more. Here the CDR3 reads CASSGTREGYTF. Written as DNA, the CDR3 is TGTGCCAGCAGTGGGACCAGGGAAGGCTACACCTTC. This chain uses TRBV12-3 or TRBV12-4 with TRBJ1-2; perhaps TRBD1 as D (5 bases). Deletions cut 5 bases from V and 8 bases from J, with 12 bases between. This CDR3 is 12 amino acids long.

This clonotype was detected many times. The CDR3 spells CASNSGLAPETQYF. The CDR3 DNA reads TGTGCCAGCAACTCCGGACTAGCTCCAGAGACCCAGTACTTC. The rearrangement joins TRBV27 to TRBJ2-5; 8 nucleotides match TRBD2. Unmatched junction bases numbered 8, after V lost 7 bases and J lost 4 bases. CDR1 and CDR2 (germline): MNHEY, SMNVEV (reference sequence). The CDR3 is made up of 14 amino acids.

This clonotype appeared many times. The chain uses TRBV7-8 and TRBJ1-1; the match to TRBD1 covers 7 bases. Trimming took 4 bases from V and 1 from J; bases not matched to a gene: 9. In germline, CDR1 is SGHVS, CDR2 FQNEAQ. The CDR3 has 16 residues. CDR3 coding DNA: TGTGCCAGCAGCTCGTCTACGGGACAGCCGAACACTGAAGCTTTCTTT. Translation: CASSSSTGQPNTEAFF.

This clonotype has just a few counts. The chain has TRBV6-2 or TRBV6-3 and TRBJ2-2, with D possibly being TRBD2 (5 bases). The germline gives CDR1 MNHEY, CDR2 SVGEGT. The CDR3 loop spans 15 amino acids. Trimming shortened V by 4 bases and J by 0 bases, and 9 bases separated the two germline ends. For the CDR3, the DNA is TGTGCCAGCAGTTTCAACGGGGCGAACACCGGGGAGCTGTTTTTT. It encodes CASSFNGANTGELFF.

This clonotype was seen more than once but under ten times. The chain recombines TRBV12-3 or TRBV12-4 with TRBJ1-1; D is undetermined. V was trimmed by 4 bases and J by 4 bases, leaving 10 bases between them. The CDR3 is 13 amino acids. CDR3 in DNA: TGTGCCAGCAGTTCCTACGGGGTCACTGAAGCTTTCTTT. It codes for CASSSYGVTEAFF.

As regards this clonotype: This sequence may be a read error, since a much larger clone differs from it by one base. J is TRBJ2-5 and V is TRBV12-5; D not resolved. Germline CDR1 reads LGHNT; CDR2 reads FRNRAP. There are 12 residues in the CDR3. The CDR3 loop reads CASDLVGETQYF. The CDR3 coding sequence is TGTGCTAGTGATTTGGTAGGGGAGACCCAGTACTTC.

The chain recombines TRBV7-3 with TRBJ2-7; 12 bases match TRBD2. Germline loops: CDR1 SGHTA, CDR2 FQGTGA. This CDR3 contains 19 residues. The V and J ends lost 5 bases and 0 bases, in that order; junction bases with no gene match: 14. In DNA form, the CDR3 reads TGTGCCAGCAGCCCAAATCGGCTAAAGACTAGCGGGAGCTCCTACGAGCAGTACTTC. Protein product: CASSPNRLKTSGSSYEQYF.

This clonotype has a count of ten or more. V gene TRBV7-2 combines with J gene TRBJ1-5; D not resolved. The CDR3 spans 15 residues. V lost 5 bases, J lost 8 bases, and 19 bases lay in between. Germline values: CDR1 SGHTA, CDR2 FQGNSA. CDR3 DNA sequence: TGTGCCAGCAGCCCAGAATTGGGGAGTTGGGAGCCCCAGCATTTT. Translating gives CASSPELGSWEPQHF.